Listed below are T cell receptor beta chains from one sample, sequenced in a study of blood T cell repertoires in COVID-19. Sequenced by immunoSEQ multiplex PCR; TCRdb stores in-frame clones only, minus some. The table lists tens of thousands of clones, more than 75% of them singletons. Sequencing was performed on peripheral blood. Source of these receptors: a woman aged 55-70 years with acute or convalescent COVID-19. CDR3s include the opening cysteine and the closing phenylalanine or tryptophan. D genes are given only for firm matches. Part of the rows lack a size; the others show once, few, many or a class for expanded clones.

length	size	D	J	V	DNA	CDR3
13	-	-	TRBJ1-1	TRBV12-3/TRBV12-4	TGTGCCAGCAGTGCTTCAGGGAAAACTGAAGCTTTCTTT	CASSASGKTEAFF
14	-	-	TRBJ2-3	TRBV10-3	TGTGCCATCAGGGCAGGGGAAAGCACAGATACGCAGTATTTT	CAIRAGESTDTQYF
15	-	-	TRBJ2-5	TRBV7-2	TGTGCCAGCAGCTTAGGGAGCTTGGGTCAAGAGACCCAGTACTTC	CASSLGSLGQETQYF
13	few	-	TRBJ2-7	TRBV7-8	TGTGCCAGCAGACAGGCCAGGGTAGCCGAGCAGTACTTC	CASRQARVAEQYF
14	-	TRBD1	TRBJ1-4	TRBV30	TGTGCCTGGAGTGCAGGGGGCACTAATGAAAAACTGTTTTTT	CAWSAGGTNEKLFF
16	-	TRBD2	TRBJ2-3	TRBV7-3	TGTGCCAGCAGCTCCATGACTGAGCGGGGCACAGATACACAGTATTTT	CASSSMTERGTDTQYF
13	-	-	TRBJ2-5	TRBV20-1	TGCAGTGCTAGTGAGACAGGGAGGGAGACCCAGTACTTC	CSASETGRETQYF
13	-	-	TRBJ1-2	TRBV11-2	TGTGCCAGCAGCTTAGAAGTGTACGGTGGCTACACCTTC	CASSLEVYGGYTF
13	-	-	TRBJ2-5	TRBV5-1	TGCGCCAGCAGCTTGAGCAGGAAAGAGACCCAGTACTTC	CASSLSRKETQYF
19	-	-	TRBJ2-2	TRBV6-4	TGTGCCAGCAGTGACTCGATTTACGCAGATTCCCGGGACACCGGGGAGCTGTTTTTT	CASSDSIYADSRDTGELFF
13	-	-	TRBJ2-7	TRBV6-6	TGTGCCAGCAGCCAGGACTCTTCCTGGGAGCAGTACTTC	CASSQDSSWEQYF
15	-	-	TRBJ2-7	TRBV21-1	TGTGCCAGCAGCAAACCCGGGGTCCGAACCTACGAGCAGTACTTC	CASSKPGVRTYEQYF
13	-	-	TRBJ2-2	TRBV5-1	TGCGCCAGCCGGGACACCACCACCGGGGAGCTGTTTTTT	CASRDTTTGELFF
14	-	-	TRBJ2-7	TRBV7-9	TGTGCCAGCAGCTTTGGGGGACTGATATACGAGCAGTACTTC	CASSFGGLIYEQYF
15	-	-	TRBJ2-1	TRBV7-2	TGTGCCAGCAGCTTAGTGGGTAGCGGCTACAATGAGCAGTTCTTC	CASSLVGSGYNEQFF
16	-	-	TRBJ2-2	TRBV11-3	TGTGCCAGCAGCTTAGGCGGAGGGTTGAACACCGGGGAGCTGTTTTTT	CASSLGGGLNTGELFF
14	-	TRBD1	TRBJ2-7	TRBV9	TGTGCCAGCAGCTCCCGGACAGGGACCGGGGAGCAGTACTTC	CASSSRTGTGEQYF
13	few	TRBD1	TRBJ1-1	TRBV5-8	TGTGCCAGCAGCCTTTCAATTTGGGACAGGGGATTTTTT	CASSLSIWDRGFF
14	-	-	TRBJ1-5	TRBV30	TGTGCCTGGAGTAGGGGGGGCCCTGGCCAGCCCCAGCATTTT	CAWSRGGPGQPQHF
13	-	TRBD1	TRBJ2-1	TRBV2	TGTGCCAGCGGCCCAGGGGGCTACAATGAGCAGTTCTTC	CASGPGGYNEQFF
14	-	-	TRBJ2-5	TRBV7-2	TGTGCCAGCAGCTACCAGGGGGGCGGGGAGACCCAGTACTTC	CASSYQGGGETQYF
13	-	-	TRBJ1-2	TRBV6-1	TGTGCCAGCAGTGAACCAGGCCCGTCTGGCTACACCTTC	CASSEPGPSGYTF
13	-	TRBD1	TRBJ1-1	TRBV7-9	TGTGCCAGCAGCTCAGGGGGCAGGACTGAAGCTTTCTTT	CASSSGGRTEAFF
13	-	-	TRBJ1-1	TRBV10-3	TGTGCCACCGCAGGGGATGCGAACACTGAAGCTTTCTTT	CATAGDANTEAFF
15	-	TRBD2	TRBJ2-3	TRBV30	TGTGCCTGGAGTCCAGCGGGGGGGTACACAGATACGCAGTATTTT	CAWSPAGGYTDTQYF
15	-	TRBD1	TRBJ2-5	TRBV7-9	TGTGCCAGCAGCTCGTATGGGACAGAGAAAGAGACCCAGTACTTC	CASSSYGTEKETQYF
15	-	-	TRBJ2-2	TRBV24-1	TGTGCCACCAGTGAGAGGGGGACGAACACCGGGGAGCTGTTTTTT	CATSERGTNTGELFF
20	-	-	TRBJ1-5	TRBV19	TGTGCCAGTAGTAAGAAGACTCCCGGTTTTTTAGCGACGGGATTCGTGCCCCAGCATTTT	CASSKKTPGFLATGFVPQHF
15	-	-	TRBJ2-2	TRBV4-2	TGTGCCAGCAGCCAAGTAAACTCTGACACCGGGGAGCTGTTTTTT	CASSQVNSDTGELFF
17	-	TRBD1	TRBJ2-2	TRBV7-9	TGTGCCAGCAGCTTAGTAGGGGACAGGACCCCCACCGGGGAGCTGTTTTTT	CASSLVGDRTPTGELFF
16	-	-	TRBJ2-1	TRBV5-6	TGTGCCAGCAGCTTGGATCGGCAGGCGGGGTACAATGAGCAGTTCTTC	CASSLDRQAGYNEQFF
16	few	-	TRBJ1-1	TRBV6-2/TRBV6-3	TGTGCCAGCAGTTACTCCCCGACAGCGCCTTTTACTGAAGCTTTCTTT	CASSYSPTAPFTEAFF
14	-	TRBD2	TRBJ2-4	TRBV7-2	TGTGCCAGCAGCTTAGGGACTAGCGGGGCGTCACCCTACTTC	CASSLGTSGASPYF
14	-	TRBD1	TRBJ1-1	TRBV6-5	TGTGCCAGCAGAAGACAGGGGATGAACACTGAAGCTTTCTTT	CASRRQGMNTEAFF
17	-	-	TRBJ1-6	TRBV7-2	TGTGCCAGCAGCTTGGACAGTATCTTCCGCTATAATTCACCCCTCCACTTT	CASSLDSIFRYNSPLHF
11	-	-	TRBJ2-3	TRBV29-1	TGCAGCGTTTGGAGGCAAGATACGCAGTATTTT	CSVWRQDTQYF
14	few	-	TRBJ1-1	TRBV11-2	TGTGCCAGCAGCTTCACAGGTGGATACACTGAAGCTTTCTTT	CASSFTGGYTEAFF
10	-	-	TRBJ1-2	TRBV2	TGTGCCACCTCTTCCTATGGCTACACCTTC	CATSSYGYTF
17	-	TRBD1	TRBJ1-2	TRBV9	TGTGCCAGCAGCGTAGTTCCGGGGCCAGGGACAGGATATGGCTACACCTTC	CASSVVPGPGTGYGYTF
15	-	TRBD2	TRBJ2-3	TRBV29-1	TGCAGCGTTGAAGGGCCAGCGGGGGGGACAGATACGCAGTATTTT	CSVEGPAGGTDTQYF
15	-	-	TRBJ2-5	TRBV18	TGTGCCAGCTCACCTGGCAGGGGAGTACAAGAGACCCAGTACTTC	CASSPGRGVQETQYF